In its sample, the clone carrying this TCR beta chain was seen a few times. The antigen is undetermined. By quantitative 5'-RACE with molecular barcodes, the TCR beta libraries were made. TCRdb re-called the 5' RACE reads through MiXCR, storing one row per CDR3 protein. Among some 250,000 distinct CDR3 sequences listed, about 24% were seen once. These data belong to a study of CD8 T cells in ankylosing spondylitis. The study, taken as a whole, reports: The clones that were linked to disease were reported to be significantly enriched in matched synovial fluid samples from ankylosing spondylitis patients. Blood from ankylosing spondylitis patients appeared to carry a characteristic roughly 8-variant TCR beta motif. CD8+ by phenotype, disease-linked clones were relatively rare in peripheral blood.

The source is a male donor with ankylosing spondylitis or in good health (not recorded which). Material: blood, either unsorted or a sorted T cell fraction (not recorded which).

For the CDR3, the DNA is TGTGCCAGCTCACCATCATGGGGGGCGGTTAATGAGCAGTTCTTC. It codes for CASSPSWGAVNEQFF. This sequence joins TRBV18 and TRBJ2-1, with D perhaps matching TRBD1 or TRBD2 (6 bases each). The CDR3 sequence is 15 residues long. Between the trimmed V and J ends, which lost 2 bases and 7 bases, there was a span of 15 bases. Per the germline V gene, CDR1 is KGHSH and CDR2 is LQKENI.